These 28 T cell receptor beta chains share one sample of origin, sequenced in a study of OX40 agonist ivuxolimab in advanced cancers. The data were produced by immunoSEQ multiplex PCR, yet TCRdb's version contains in-frame clones alone and is incomplete. The sample holds around 80,000 clones, 65% to 90% seen once. The sample consisted of CD4+ or CD8+ T cells sorted from blood, taken in a trial of the OX40 agonist ivuxolimab. These receptors were taken from an adult with an advanced solid tumor such as melanoma, head and neck, liver or kidney cancer.

The V and J genes are TRBV10-3 and TRBJ2-7; TRBD2 is a possible D gene (5 bases). The CDR3 is 14 residues long. Germline-derived CDR1 and CDR2 are ENHRY and SYGVKD. V was pared by 2 bases and J by 10 bases, with 18 bases between. The chain's CDR3 is CAISEEGEHIPQYF. The DNA of the CDR3 is TGTGCCATCAGTGAGGAGGGAGAACATATCCCCCAGTACTTC.

V gene TRBV4-3 combines with J gene TRBJ2-3, with D unresolved. Germline V gives CDR1 LGHNA, CDR2 YSLEER. V was trimmed by 4 bases and J by 2 bases, leaving 4 bases between them. The CDR3 totals 12 residues. CDR3 DNA: TGCGCCAGCAGCCTAAACACAGATACGCAGTATTTT. Translating gives CASSLNTDTQYF.

The V gene is TRBV27, the J gene TRBJ2-1; possibly TRBD1 or TRBD2 for D (5 bases each). Trimming removed 3 bases at V and 7 bases at J, with 22 bases between. CDR1 is MNHEY, CDR2 SMNVEV, per germline (reference sequence). This CDR3 comprises 17 residues. CDR3 sequence (DNA): TGTGCCAGCAGTTTGTTGTCAGGGCGCCGGGGTGGGAATGAGCAGTTCTTC. Protein product: CASSLLSGRRGGNEQFF.

The chain links TRBV5-8 to TRBJ2-3; 11 bases agree with TRBD2. Germline V gene sequence: CDR1 SGHTS, CDR2 YDEGEE. Trimming at V came to 0 bases and at J to 5 bases, leaving 11 bases not matched to a gene. The CDR3 runs to 18 residues. The CDR3 reads CASSLAVVLAGVIDTQYF. Written as DNA, the CDR3 is TGTGCCAGCAGCTTGGCGGTGGTACTAGCGGGAGTGATAGATACGCAGTATTTT.

This rearrangement joins TRBV28 to TRBJ1-1, with a tentative D call TRBD1 (6 bases). The V gene lost 4 bases and the J gene lost 0 bases, with 12 bases spanning the gap. Germline V gene lookup returns CDR1 MDHEN and CDR2 SYDVKM. The CDR3 sequence is 15 residues long. The CDR3 here is CASSSNREMNTEAFF. The CDR3 DNA follows: TGTGCCAGCAGTTCTAACAGGGAGATGAACACTGAAGCTTTCTTT.

The genes are TRBV7-3 and TRBJ1-1; D not resolved. The V gene lost 2 bases and the J gene lost 1 base, with 11 bases spanning the gap. Germline loops: CDR1 SGHTA, CDR2 FQGTGA. The length of the CDR3 is 15 residues. This CDR3 is CASSLGLAENTEAFF. In nucleotides, the CDR3 is TGTGCCAGCAGCTTAGGATTGGCGGAGAACACTGAAGCTTTCTTT.

This chain connects TRBV6-9 to TRBJ2-7, with D perhaps matching TRBD1 (6 bases). This CDR3 contains 14 residues. Germline CDR1 and CDR2: MNHGY and SVAAGI. Trimming left V 3 bases short and J 4 bases short, with 13 bases between. In DNA, the CDR3 is TGTGCCAGCAGTTACGGCCAGGGGAGTTACGAGCAGTACTTC. Translated: CASSYGQGSYEQYF.

V gene TRBV6-1 combines with J gene TRBJ2-7, with unresolved D. The V and J ends lost 11 bases and 3 bases respectively, with 23 bases between them. The CDR3 runs to 15 residues. From germline, CDR1 is MNHNS and CDR2 SASEGT. The CDR3 region is CAVKDPKGGYYEQYF. DNA for the CDR3: TGTGCCGTAAAAGACCCGAAGGGTGGCTACTACGAGCAGTACTTC.

The chain joins TRBV9 to TRBJ2-3, with 7 nucleotides matching TRBD2. With 4 bases clipped from V and 2 bases from J, the junction kept 13 bases outside the gene matches. The CDR3 is 17 amino acids. The germline CDR1 and CDR2 sequences are SGDLS and YYNGEE. The CDR3 protein is CASSSRPKRGVTDTQYF. In nucleotides, the CDR3 is TGTGCCAGCAGCTCCAGGCCTAAGCGGGGTGTCACAGATACGCAGTATTTT.

This clone appeared once. The chain couples TRBV7-3 to TRBJ1-1, with D possibly being TRBD1 (5 bases). The CDR3 runs 13 residues. Germline lookup yields CDR1 SGHTA and CDR2 FQGTGA. Trimming removed 4 bases from V and 5 bases from J, with 11 bases in between. The DNA of the CDR3 is TGTGCCAGCAGCTCGCAGACAGATACTGAAGCTTTCTTT. It encodes CASSSQTDTEAFF.

This rearrangement joins TRBV19 to TRBJ2-1; 10 bases map to TRBD2. V was clipped by 4 bases and J by 5 bases; unmatched bases: 8. This CDR3 region has 16 residues. The germline CDR1 and CDR2 sequences are LNHDA and SQIVND (reference sequence). The CDR3 DNA is TGTGCCAGTAGTAGCCGACGGCTAGCGGGAGACAATGAGCAGTTCTTC. Translating gives CASSSRRLAGDNEQFF.

The chain employs TRBV5-1 and TRBJ1-3; 7 positions match TRBD1. Germline V CDR1 and CDR2: SGHRS, YFSETQ. J lost 0 bases, V lost 0 bases, and 6 bases had no gene match. The CDR3 loop spans 17 amino acids. This chain's CDR3 is CASSLGRQGNSGNTIYF. The CDR3 coding sequence is TGCGCCAGCAGCTTGGGCAGACAGGGAAACTCTGGAAACACCATATATTTT.

Turning to this clone: This CDR3 is also generated by other DNA sequences in the sample. The chain carries TRBV21-1 and TRBJ1-5; the table's D call TRBD1 went unverified against the DNA. TRBV21-1 is recorded as a pseudogene. CDR3 length equals 14 residues. CDR3 nucleotides: TGTGCCAGCAGCAAGGCAACAGGGACTCAGCCCCAGCATTTT. Amino acid sequence: CASSKATGTQPQHF.

In its sample, this clone was seen once. J is TRBJ1-6 and V is TRBV11-1; 9 nucleotides align to TRBD1. V was pared by 6 bases and J by 9 bases, with 9 bases of the junction left unmatched. Germline loops: CDR1 SGHAT, CDR2 FQDESV (reference sequence). The CDR3 totals 15 residues. In nucleotides, the CDR3 is TGTGCCAGCAGTCACCCGGGACAGGGAGGTTCACCCCTCCACTTT. This gives the protein CASSHPGQGGSPLHF.

V and J are TRBV7-9 and TRBJ1-3; D is ambiguous. The germline gives CDR1 SEHNR, CDR2 FQNEAQ (reference sequence). The CDR3 is 14 residues long. The V gene lost 4 bases and the J gene lost 3 bases, with 10 bases spanning the gap. The CDR3 nucleotides are TGTGCCAGCAGCTCCCCGATCTTTGGAAACACCATATATTTT. Its protein product is CASSSPIFGNTIYF.

This chain links TRBV7-2 with TRBJ1-1, with D unresolved. The CDR3 contains 11 residues. Between the trimmed V and J ends, which lost 5 bases and 2 bases, there was a span of 3 bases. The germline CDR1 and CDR2 sequences are SGHTA and FQGNSA. The CDR3 spells CASSQNTEAFF. CDR3 nucleotide sequence: TGTGCCAGCAGCCAAAACACTGAAGCTTTCTTT.

Only one count was recorded for this clone. The gene calls are TRBV6-5 and TRBJ2-7; 8 positions match TRBD1. The CDR3 consists of 13 residues. The germline gives CDR1 MNHEY, CDR2 SVGAGI. After removal of 2 bases from V and 7 bases from J, the junction contained 4 bases not matched to a gene. The CDR3 loop reads CASSYTGDREQYF. The DNA of the CDR3 is TGTGCCAGCAGTTACACGGGGGACAGGGAGCAGTACTTC.

This chain connects TRBV9 to TRBJ1-5, with D unresolved. This CDR3 is built from 12 residues. CDR1 is SGDLS and CDR2 is YYNGEE in the germline V gene. V was pared by 7 bases and J by 1 base, with 6 bases between. The chain's CDR3 is CASGTSNQPQHF. For the CDR3, the DNA is TGTGCCAGCGGTACGAGCAATCAGCCCCAGCATTTT.

The J gene is TRBJ1-4, the V gene TRBV27; 9 positions agree with TRBD1. Germline V gene sequence: CDR1 MNHEY, CDR2 SMNVEV (reference sequence). CDR3 length equals 17 residues. The ends lost 2 bases at V and 7 bases at J; junction bases unmatched: 11. This CDR3 reads CASSLRGGVDRGEKLFF. CDR3 DNA: TGTGCCAGCAGTTTAAGGGGGGGTGTGGACAGGGGTGAAAAACTGTTTTTT.

V and J are TRBV4-1 and TRBJ2-3; 12 bases align to TRBD2. V lost 4 bases, J lost 5 bases, and 4 bases stayed unmatched. CDR1 MGHRA and CDR2 YSYEKL come from the germline V gene. The CDR3 is 15 amino acids. Written as DNA, the CDR3 is TGCGCCAGCAGCCCTAGCGGGAGGGCCGAAGATACGCAGTATTTT. Its translation: CASSPSGRAEDTQYF.

The V and J genes are TRBV19 and TRBJ1-1; tentative D call: TRBD1 (6 bases). The V end lost 7 bases, the J end lost 6 bases, and 21 bases lay between the germline ends. This CDR3 spans 15 amino acids. Germline loops: CDR1 LNHDA, CDR2 SQIVND (reference sequence). The chain's CDR3 is CASTSGGRGRAEAFF. The CDR3 DNA reads TGTGCCAGTACCAGTGGCGGACGGGGGCGGGCTGAAGCTTTCTTT.

Written as DNA, the CDR3 is TGTGCCAGCAGCTTACGGGGGCTGGACACTGAAGCTTTCTTT. Its protein product is CASSLRGLDTEAFF. This sequence joins TRBV7-2 and TRBJ1-1; D perhaps matches TRBD1 (6 bases). Trimming removed 2 bases from V and 3 bases from J, with 10 bases in between. Germline V gene sequence: CDR1 SGHTA, CDR2 FQGNSA. This CDR3 contains 14 residues.

V is TRBV20-1 and J is TRBJ1-1; D is perhaps TRBD1 (5 bases). Germline-derived CDR1 and CDR2 are DFQATT and SNEGSKA (reference sequence). V was trimmed by 0 bases and J by 8 bases, leaving 7 bases between them. The CDR3 is 11 residues long. The CDR3 nucleotides read TGCAGTGCTAGAGATAGACAGGAAGCTTTCTTT. It encodes CSARDRQEAFF.

This chain uses TRBV7-8 with TRBJ1-1; the D gene is possibly TRBD1 (5 bases). V dropped 1 base and J dropped 12 bases, with 21 bases sitting between them. The CDR3 has 15 amino acids. CDR1 SGHVS and CDR2 FQNEAQ come from the germline V gene. The CDR3: CASSLEQDIGAETFF. Here the CDR3 DNA reads TGTGCCAGCAGCTTAGAGCAAGACATTGGGGCCGAAACTTTCTTT.

This clone has more than one count but fewer than ten. The chain uses TRBV2 and TRBJ1-1; D perhaps matches TRBD1 (6 bases). V was shortened by 6 bases and J by 5 bases, with 16 bases between the two germline ends. CDR1 is SNHLY and CDR2 is FYNNEI in the germline V gene. CDR3 length: 14 amino acids. For the CDR3, the DNA is TGTGCCAGCAGCACTGACAGGCTTCTTACTGAAGCTTTCTTT. Translating gives CASSTDRLLTEAFF. The whole variable domain, remainder taken from reference TRBV2 and TRBJ1-1, is EPEVTQTPSHQVTQMGQEVILRCVPISNHLYFYWYRQILGQKVEFLVSFYNNEISEKSEIFDDQFSVERPDGSNFTLKIRSTKLEDSAMYFCASSTDRLLTEAFFGQGTRLTVV.

V gene TRBV5-5 combines with J gene TRBJ1-5, with D possibly matching TRBD1 (5 bases). The CDR3 loop spans 16 amino acids. V lost 0 bases and J 7 bases, leaving 17 bases between the germline ends. Germline CDR1 SGHKS, CDR2 YYEKEE (reference sequence). DNA for the CDR3: TGTGCCAGCAGCTTGGCCTTGGGCAGGGAGAACCAGCCCCAGCATTTT. Amino acids: CASSLALGRENQPQHF.

The rearrangement uses TRBV6-6 and TRBJ2-7, with D perhaps being TRBD1 or TRBD2 (5 bases each). Trimming left V 8 bases short and J 2 bases short, with 19 bases between. The CDR3 contains 15 residues. CDR1 and CDR2 (germline): MNHNY, SVGAGI (reference sequence). The CDR3 nucleotides are TGTGCCAGCGCCATAACCGGGACGTCGGCCTACGAGCAGTACTTC. It specifies CASAITGTSAYEQYF.

The rearrangement uses TRBV5-8 and TRBJ1-4; maybe TRBD1 (5 bases). The germline V gene has CDR1 SGHTS and CDR2 YDEGEE. V was trimmed by 3 bases and J by 6 bases, leaving 15 bases between them. This CDR3 region has 15 residues. CDR3 in amino acids: CASSSGGGEDEKLFF. The CDR3 coding sequence is TGTGCCAGCAGCTCCGGTGGGGGGGAAGATGAAAAACTGTTTTTT.